This is a list of T cell receptor beta chains from one sample in a study of cytomegalovirus exposure and HLA in healthy donors. The method was immunoSEQ multiplex PCR; TCRdb's version includes in-frame clones alone and lacks a portion of them. In total, the table holds over 100,000 clones. Specimen: PBMCs. The receptor set was obtained from a man between 18 and 35 years old in good health and CMV-seronegative. The CDR3 runs from the conserved cysteine through the conserved F or W. A D gene is named only where the DNA matches it firmly.

j_gene: TRBJ2-7; v_gene: TRBV6-6; d_gene: -; CDR3aa: CASSAGTSQEYEQYF
j_gene: TRBJ2-1; v_gene: TRBV19; d_gene: TRBD2; CDR3aa: CASSMLTSGSYNEQFF
j_gene: TRBJ1-4; v_gene: TRBV9; d_gene: -; CDR3aa: CASSVEAGDQELFF
j_gene: TRBJ2-7; v_gene: TRBV4-3; d_gene: -; CDR3aa: CASSQEKGGGRAYEQYF
j_gene: TRBJ1-6; v_gene: TRBV9; d_gene: -; CDR3aa: CASSVESLSSYNSPLHF
j_gene: TRBJ1-1; v_gene: TRBV5-4; d_gene: -; CDR3aa: CASNQGPNTEAFF
j_gene: TRBJ2-7; v_gene: TRBV7-9; d_gene: TRBD1; CDR3aa: CASSLVGTGSHEQYF
j_gene: TRBJ2-7; v_gene: TRBV2; d_gene: -; CDR3aa: CASSAQVRAYF
j_gene: TRBJ1-2; v_gene: TRBV4-3; d_gene: TRBD1; CDR3aa: CASSQQTGDPYGYTF
j_gene: TRBJ2-3; v_gene: TRBV5-1; d_gene: TRBD1; CDR3aa: CASSLERRTGTQYF
j_gene: TRBJ1-2; v_gene: TRBV28; d_gene: TRBD1; CDR3aa: CASSSLDRNYGYTF
j_gene: TRBJ2-3; v_gene: TRBV18; d_gene: -; CDR3aa: CASSGSPRTDTQYF
j_gene: TRBJ2-7; v_gene: TRBV28; d_gene: TRBD2; CDR3aa: CASTSGRGAYEQYF
j_gene: TRBJ1-5; v_gene: TRBV1; d_gene: -; CDR3aa: CTSSQDATLKQPQHF
j_gene: TRBJ2-3; v_gene: TRBV18; d_gene: -; CDR3aa: CASSPRSPTDTQYF
j_gene: TRBJ2-7; v_gene: TRBV7-8; d_gene: TRBD1; CDR3aa: CASSTGQGPSPYEQYF
j_gene: TRBJ1-2; v_gene: TRBV6-5; d_gene: -; CDR3aa: CASSYSGLYGYTF
j_gene: TRBJ2-2; v_gene: TRBV5-5; d_gene: -; CDR3aa: CASSPYTGELFF
j_gene: TRBJ1-2; v_gene: TRBV28; d_gene: TRBD1; CDR3aa: CAITGDNGYTF
j_gene: TRBJ2-3; v_gene: TRBV18; d_gene: TRBD2; CDR3aa: CASSTLAGSTDTQYF
j_gene: TRBJ1-5; v_gene: TRBV19; d_gene: TRBD1; CDR3aa: CASRQQGFSNQPQHF
j_gene: TRBJ1-5; v_gene: TRBV4-3; d_gene: TRBD1; CDR3aa: CASSQGTGSNQPQHF
j_gene: TRBJ1-2; v_gene: TRBV6-5; d_gene: -; CDR3aa: CASSSDEGKRDSSYTF
j_gene: TRBJ2-1; v_gene: TRBV4-3; d_gene: TRBD2; CDR3aa: CASSQETSGYNEQFF
j_gene: TRBJ1-1; v_gene: TRBV4-1; d_gene: -; CDR3aa: CASSQDGGRQEISEAFF
j_gene: TRBJ2-1; v_gene: TRBV4-3; d_gene: TRBD2; CDR3aa: CASSQDHRTSSEQFF
j_gene: TRBJ1-6; v_gene: TRBV5-4; d_gene: -; CDR3aa: CASSLGGGSSYNSPLHF
j_gene: TRBJ1-1; v_gene: TRBV6-6; d_gene: -; CDR3aa: CASSYGAGSEAFF
j_gene: TRBJ1-6; v_gene: TRBV9; d_gene: TRBD1; CDR3aa: CASSGGQGGSPLHF
j_gene: TRBJ2-1; v_gene: TRBV4-2; d_gene: TRBD2; CDR3aa: CASSQETPGGNEQFF
j_gene: TRBJ2-7; v_gene: TRBV19; d_gene: TRBD2; CDR3aa: CASSIRLAGAGQYEQYF
j_gene: TRBJ2-1; v_gene: TRBV5-1; d_gene: TRBD1; CDR3aa: CASSLRGHEQFF
j_gene: TRBJ2-5; v_gene: TRBV1; d_gene: -; CDR3aa: CTSSQDRGAEYQETQYF
j_gene: -; v_gene: TRBV30; d_gene: -; CDR3aa: CAWLKDHYEQYF
j_gene: TRBJ2-2; v_gene: TRBV5-4; d_gene: TRBD2; CDR3aa: CASSLSGREYTGELFF
j_gene: TRBJ1-2; v_gene: TRBV29-1; d_gene: TRBD1; CDR3aa: CSADRGGYGYTF
j_gene: TRBJ2-1; v_gene: TRBV7-3; d_gene: -; CDR3aa: CASSLSLENEQFF
j_gene: TRBJ1-1; v_gene: TRBV5-5; d_gene: -; CDR3aa: CASSLMPGANMNTEAFF
j_gene: TRBJ1-4; v_gene: TRBV14; d_gene: -; CDR3aa: CASSQDWGGANEKLFF
j_gene: TRBJ2-7; v_gene: TRBV11-2; d_gene: TRBD1; CDR3aa: CASSIQGGGYEQYF
j_gene: TRBJ2-1; v_gene: TRBV4-1; d_gene: TRBD2; CDR3aa: CASSQPERGDNEQFF
j_gene: TRBJ1-2; v_gene: TRBV9; d_gene: -; CDR3aa: CASSVDGTTPYGYTF
j_gene: TRBJ1-4; v_gene: TRBV5-8; d_gene: -; CDR3aa: CASSLVEDEKLFF
j_gene: TRBJ1-1; v_gene: TRBV7-3; d_gene: -; CDR3aa: CASSLRGLGTEAFF
j_gene: TRBJ2-7; v_gene: TRBV6-4; d_gene: TRBD2; CDR3aa: CAILPRFSGRSGEQYF
j_gene: TRBJ2-6; v_gene: TRBV4-3; d_gene: -; CDR3aa: CASSQDHWARGANVLTF
j_gene: TRBJ1-1; v_gene: TRBV10-3; d_gene: -; CDR3aa: CATSGAGNTEAFF
j_gene: TRBJ2-5; v_gene: TRBV6-6; d_gene: -; CDR3aa: CASSYGGASKETQYF
j_gene: TRBJ1-2; v_gene: TRBV28; d_gene: -; CDR3aa: CASNDEDAAYGYTF
j_gene: TRBJ2-7; v_gene: TRBV27; d_gene: TRBD2; CDR3aa: CASSPPTGREGLDEQYF
j_gene: TRBJ2-2; v_gene: TRBV29-1; d_gene: TRBD1; CDR3aa: CSVGQAINTGELFF
j_gene: TRBJ1-5; v_gene: TRBV28; d_gene: -; CDR3aa: CASSQHSGIHGNQPQHF
j_gene: TRBJ2-1; v_gene: TRBV9; d_gene: -; CDR3aa: CASSIAGNEQFF
j_gene: -; v_gene: TRBV7-2; d_gene: -; CDR3aa: CASSLAPGVQYEQYF
j_gene: TRBJ1-1; v_gene: TRBV7-9; d_gene: -; CDR3aa: CASSLLDEAFF